This TCR beta chain stems from a study of control samples from healthy donors and cancer patients. CDR1 and CDR2 from the germline V gene are SGHKS and YYEKEE (reference sequence). V lost 0 bases and J 0 bases, leaving 6 bases between the germline ends. CDR3 length equals 14 residues. Measured with immunoSEQ multiplex PCR; TCRdb has only the in-frame clones, and not every one. The profile shows 100,000 to 150,000 clones, approximately 90% of them singletons. Sequenced sample: blood. The sequence was collected from a man aged 25-45 years in good health. The rearrangement uses TRBV5-5 and TRBJ1-1; maybe TRBD1 (6 bases). This CDR3 is CASSLGTVNTEAFF. The CDR3 DNA sequence: TGTGCCAGCAGCTTGGGGACAGTGAACACTGAAGCTTTCTTT.